A single sample gave rise to the 13 T cell receptor beta chains below, sequenced in a study of OX40 agonist ivuxolimab in advanced cancers. Profiled with immunoSEQ multiplex PCR; TCRdb holds only in-frame clones, not every one. Of tens of thousands of clones in the sample, approximately 88% are singletons; the top ten hold around an eighth. The starting material was CD4+ or CD8+ T cells sorted from blood, obtained in a trial of the OX40 agonist ivuxolimab. Receptor source: an adult with an advanced solid tumor such as melanoma, head and neck, liver or kidney cancer.

V and J are TRBV30 and TRBJ1-6, with D maybe TRBD1 (5 bases). Trimming stripped 2 bases from V and 14 bases from J, with 16 bases between. The CDR3 has 13 residues. Germline loops: CDR1 GTSNPN, CDR2 SVGIG (reference sequence). The CDR3 sequence: CAWSPGLGIALHF. The CDR3 DNA follows: TGTGCCTGGAGTCCGGGACTCGGTATAGCCCTCCACTTT. Filled out from reference TRBV30 and TRBJ1-6, the complete variable domain reads SQTIHQWPATLVQPVGSPLSLECTVEGTSNPNLYWYRQAAGRGLQLLFYSVGIGQISSEVPQNLSASRPQDRQFILSSKKLLLSDSGFYLCAWSPGLGIALHFGNGTRLTVT.

The chain couples TRBV18 to TRBJ1-2; D may be TRBD1 (5 bases). Between the trimmed V and J ends, which lost 3 bases and 8 bases, there was a span of 19 bases. There are 15 residues in the CDR3. Germline assignment: CDR1 KGHSH and CDR2 LQKENI. In DNA, the CDR3 is TGTGCCAGCTCACCCCGAGCCAATCGACAGAAGGGCTACACCTTC. This gives the protein CASSPRANRQKGYTF.

The V gene is TRBV5-4, the J gene TRBJ2-5, with 11 bases identical to TRBD2. The CDR3 extends over 15 amino acids. Trimming removed 4 bases from V and 3 bases from J; junction bases left unmatched: 5. Germline CDR1 reads SGHNT; CDR2 reads YYREEE (reference sequence). CDR3 in DNA: TGTGCCAGCAGCACGGGACTAGCGGATGAAGAGACCCAGTACTTC. This codes for CASSTGLADEETQYF.

The rearrangement uses TRBV4-3 and TRBJ2-1; D possibly corresponds to TRBD1 (5 bases). Trimming took off 4 bases at V and 3 bases at J, with 25 bases between the two ends. This CDR3 region has 19 residues. CDR1 and CDR2 (germline): LGHNA, YSLEER. As DNA, the CDR3 is TGCGCCAGCAGCCTCTATTTAGGTTCAGGGCCAGGGAACTACAATGAGCAGTTCTTC. The encoded protein is CASSLYLGSGPGNYNEQFF.

The J gene is TRBJ2-1, the V gene TRBV4-3, with 9 bases identical to TRBD1. V was clipped by 3 bases and J by 5 bases; unmatched bases: 5. In germline, CDR1 is LGHNA, CDR2 YSLEER. The CDR3 loop spans 15 amino acids. CDR3 region: CASSHAGQGDNEQFF. Here the CDR3 DNA reads TGCGCCAGCAGCCATGCGGGACAGGGTGACAATGAGCAGTTCTTC.

This chain connects TRBV14 to TRBJ2-5; TRBD1 agrees at 7 bases. The CDR3 has 15 residues. V lost 4 bases and J lost 2; bases outside the gene matches: 7. Germline CDR1 is SGHDN and CDR2 is FVKESK. This chain's CDR3 is CASSLGTVLQETQYF. CDR3 DNA: TGTGCCAGCAGCCTTGGGACAGTTCTACAAGAGACCCAGTACTTC.

This chain connects TRBV10-3 to TRBJ2-3, with D perhaps assigned TRBD1 or TRBD2 (5 bases each). The V gene lost 0 bases and the J gene lost 6 bases, with 19 bases spanning the gap. Germline CDR1 ENHRY, CDR2 SYGVKD. The CDR3 consists of 17 residues. The CDR3 DNA sequence: TGTGCCATCAGTGAGTCGAGAACTTCCGGCGAGGGGGATACGCAGTATTTT. Residues: CAISESRTSGEGDTQYF.

This clone was observed a single time. This chain connects TRBV18 to TRBJ2-7; D call uncertain. V was pared by 3 bases and J by 6 bases, with 9 bases between. This CDR3 contains 12 residues. The germline gives CDR1 KGHSH, CDR2 LQKENI. CDR3: CASSPGGPEQYF. The CDR3 DNA is TGTGCCAGCTCACCCGGCGGCCCCGAGCAGTACTTC.

This chain connects TRBV4-3 to TRBJ2-4; 7 bases align to TRBD2. The CDR3 runs to 17 residues. The junction had 7 bases not matched to a gene; V was cut back by 0 bases and J by 2 bases. The germline V gene encodes CDR1 LGHNA and CDR2 YSLEER. The CDR3 sequence: CASSQDRRRETKNIQYF. CDR3 bases: TGCGCCAGCAGCCAAGATCGAAGGCGGGAGACCAAAAACATTCAGTACTTC.

The rearrangement uses TRBV7-3 and TRBJ2-1; D unclear. This CDR3 spans 13 amino acids. Per the germline V gene, CDR1 is SGHTA and CDR2 is FQGTGA. V lost 1 base to trimming and J lost 7 bases, with 8 bases between them. The CDR3 is CASSLKVGNEQFF. CDR3 coding DNA: TGTGCCAGCAGCTTAAAGGTGGGAAATGAGCAGTTCTTC.

This clone was found a few times. As DNA, the CDR3 is TGTGCCAGCAGAGGGACAGGGGGCCACGGGGAGCTGTTTTTT. Encoded protein: CASRGTGGHGELFF. The rearrangement links TRBV2 to TRBJ2-2, with 12 bases fitting TRBD1. Germline trimming cut 6 bases from V and 7 bases from J; bases unmatched to any gene: 3. Looked up from germline, CDR1 is SNHLY and CDR2 is FYNNEI. The CDR3 totals 14 residues.

This sequence joins TRBV18 and TRBJ1-3, with 9 bases matching TRBD1. Trimming removed 6 bases from V and 2 bases from J; junction bases left unmatched: 8. CDR3 length: 16 residues. The germline gives CDR1 KGHSH, CDR2 LQKENI. The CDR3 DNA is TGTGCCAGCTCTGCGGGACAGGGCGCCGCTGGAAACACCATATATTTT. This gives the protein CASSAGQGAAGNTIYF.

The genes are TRBV19 and TRBJ2-3; D may be TRBD2 (5 bases). In germline, CDR1 is LNHDA, CDR2 SQIVND (reference sequence). CDR3 size: 13 residues. Trimming shortened V by 3 bases and J by 3 bases, and 7 bases separated the two germline ends. CDR3 sequence (DNA): TGTGCCAGTAGTATCGGGAAGACAGATACGCAGTATTTT. Translating gives CASSIGKTDTQYF.